The clone carrying this T cell receptor (beta chain) has only a few counts. This entry belongs to a study of response to subunit inactivated influenza vaccine. TCRdb re-called the RT-PCR reads through MiXCR, storing one row per CDR3 protein. The sample carries a few hundred thousand distinct CDR3 sequences, 6.5% to 8% recorded once. The CDR3 totals 18 residues. J was trimmed by 0 bases and V by 4 bases; bases with no gene match: 13. CDR1 and CDR2 (germline): SGHRS, YFSETQ. The TCR was taken from a man in his fifties or sixties who received an inactivated influenza vaccine. This chain links TRBV5-1 with TRBJ2-4, with 7 nucleotides matching TRBD1. This material consisted of PBMCs from blood, taken around 2 years after vaccination. The chain's CDR3 is CASSPVATGTLAKNIQYF. CDR3 bases: TGCGCCAGCAGCCCGGTAGCGACAGGGACCCTAGCCAAAAACATTCAGTACTTC.